This is a list of T cell receptor beta chains from one sample in a study of cytomegalovirus exposure and HLA in healthy donors. Method: immunoSEQ multiplex PCR; TCRdb's copy keeps in-frame clones and lacks some. The sample includes more than 70,000 clones, 77% of them seen just once. Sequencing was carried out using PBMCs. The receptors stem from a boy younger than 18 in good health and CMV-seronegative. CDR3s include the opening cysteine and the closing phenylalanine or tryptophan. The order of the fields is V gene, J gene, D gene, clone size, CDR3 DNA, CDR3 protein. D genes are given only for firm matches. Rows give clone size only sometimes, using once, few, many, or a class for an expanded clone.

TRBV25-1	TRBJ1-6	.	few	TGTGCCAGCAGTGAATATGGAGGTAATTCACCCCTCCACTTT	CASSEYGGNSPLHF
TRBV29-1	TRBJ2-7	.	.	TGCAGCGTTTCTGGATCTACTGGAGGCGAGCAGTACTTC	CSVSGSTGGEQYF
TRBV7-8	TRBJ2-7	.	.	TGTGCCAGCAAAAGTAGCTACGAGCAGTACTTC	CASKSSYEQYF
TRBV6-1	TRBJ2-5	.	few	TGTGCCAGCACCGAGGGCCGACCTGGAGCGCGGACCCAGTACTTC	CASTEGRPGARTQYF
TRBV28	TRBJ2-5	TRBD2	.	TGTGCCAGCGCTAGCGGGGACAAAGGGGCCCAGTACTTC	CASASGDKGAQYF
TRBV29-1	TRBJ1-6	.	few	TGCAGCGTTGAAGCCAGTGCTTCACCCCTCCACTTT	CSVEASASPLHF
TRBV6-5	TRBJ2-5	TRBD1	.	TGTGCCAGCAGTCTAGGGACAGGGCCTCAAGAGACCCAGTACTTC	CASSLGTGPQETQYF
TRBV10-3	TRBJ1-3	TRBD1	.	TGTGCCATCAGCGGACAGGCGCTCCTTCTAGAGGACACCATATATTTT	CAISGQALLLEDTIYF
TRBV4-3	TRBJ2-2	TRBD1	.	TGCGCCAGCAGCCGTGGGGGGACAGGGAACACCGGGGAGCTGTTTTTT	CASSRGGTGNTGELFF
TRBV4-1	TRBJ2-1	.	.	TGCGCCAGCATCCCCGGAGAAGGCGGGCGGTACAATGAGCAGTTCTTC	CASIPGEGGRYNEQFF
TRBV4-1	TRBJ2-7	.	.	TGCGCCAGCAGCCAAGACCCAGGGCTAACCTACGAGCAGTACTTC	CASSQDPGLTYEQYF
TRBV6-6	TRBJ1-5	TRBD1	.	TGTGCCAGCACTCCAGGGGGCAGGGGGGATCAGCCCCAGCATTTT	CASTPGGRGDQPQHF
TRBV7-3	TRBJ2-1	TRBD2	.	TGTGCCAGCAGCTTAGGACTAGCGACCTACAATGAGCAGTTCTTC	CASSLGLATYNEQFF
TRBV27	TRBJ2-7	.	.	TGTGCCAGCAGTTCAGGGCAGGAGCAGTACTTC	CASSSGQEQYF
TRBV27	TRBJ1-2	.	once	TGTGCCAGCAGCGTTCGGGGTGTGGGTGGCTACACCTTC	CASSVRGVGGYTF
TRBV6-5	TRBJ2-3	TRBD1	.	TGTGCCAGCCGTTATAACAGGGGTATTAACACAGATACGCAGTATTTT	CASRYNRGINTDTQYF
TRBV27	TRBJ1-4	.	.	TGTGCCAGCAGCCGTCAGGGGATTAAAAATGAAAAACTGTTTTTT	CASSRQGIKNEKLFF
TRBV9	TRBJ2-2	.	.	TGTGCCAGCAGCGTATTTGATACAGGCACCGGGGAGCTGTTTTTT	CASSVFDTGTGELFF
TRBV7-9	TRBJ2-5	TRBD2	.	TGTGCCAGCAGCTTATGGACTAGCGGACAAGAGACCCAGTACTTC	CASSLWTSGQETQYF
TRBV18	TRBJ2-5	.	.	TGTGCCAGCTCACCATCGACTAGAGGAGAGACCCAGTACTTC	CASSPSTRGETQYF
TRBV5-1	TRBJ2-1	TRBD1	.	TGCGCCAGCAGCTTGATGCCCGGACAGGGGGCGCCCAATGAGCAGTTCTTC	CASSLMPGQGAPNEQFF
TRBV5-8	TRBJ1-5	.	once	TGTGCCAGCAGCTCCCGGGAGAGCAATCAGCCCCAGCATTTT	CASSSRESNQPQHF
TRBV7-9	TRBJ2-1	.	.	TGTGCCAGCAGCCACCGTCTTGGGGAGAGCAATGAGCAGTTCTTC	CASSHRLGESNEQFF
TRBV7-2	TRBJ2-7	TRBD1	few	TGTGCCAGCAGCAGACAGGGGGGTCGGTACGAGCAGTACTTC	CASSRQGGRYEQYF
TRBV5-4	TRBJ2-7	.	few	TGTGCCAGCAGCCTCGGGTATTCCTACGAGCAGTACTTC	CASSLGYSYEQYF
TRBV28	TRBJ1-4	TRBD1	.	TGTGCCAGCTATACAGGGGACGAAAAACTGTTTTTT	CASYTGDEKLFF
TRBV15	TRBJ2-7	.	.	TGTGCCACCAGCAGAGATCCCGGGACTGTATCCTACGAGCAGTACTTC	CATSRDPGTVSYEQYF
TRBV7-2	TRBJ2-7	TRBD2	few	TGTGCCAGCAGGCCGGGACTAGCGTCCTACGAGCAGTACTTC	CASRPGLASYEQYF
TRBV4-1	TRBJ2-7	TRBD2	.	TGCGCCAGCGCTAGCGGGAGGGGGCCCTACGAGCAGTACTTC	CASASGRGPYEQYF
TRBV19	TRBJ1-1	.	.	TGTGCCAGTAGATGGGGCGGTGAAGCTTTCTTT	CASRWGGEAFF
TRBV29-1	TRBJ2-4	.	.	TGCAGCGTCTTTTCTACCGGGGTAAAAAACATTCAGTACTTC	CSVFSTGVKNIQYF
TRBV4-1	TRBJ1-4	.	.	TGCGCCAGCAGTCAGGGGTACGGTAATGAAAAACTGTTTTTT	CASSQGYGNEKLFF
TRBV6-1	TRBJ1-5	.	.	TGTGCCACGGGGAGACAGCCCCAGCATTTT	CATGRQPQHF
TRBV7-3	TRBJ2-2	TRBD2	.	TGTGCCAGCAGCCTCACTAGCGGGACGTACACAGGGGAGCTGTTTTTT	CASSLTSGTYTGELFF
TRBV7-9	TRBJ2-3	TRBD1	.	TGTGCCAGCAGCCTTAACCCGGGACAGGGAGATACGCAGTATTTT	CASSLNPGQGDTQYF
TRBV25-1	TRBJ2-3	.	few	TGTGCCAGTTCTGCTGAGGGGGACACAGATACGCAGTATTTT	CASSAEGDTDTQYF
TRBV7-9	TRBJ2-5	TRBD1	.	TGTGCCAGCAGCTTAATGGACAGGCAAGAGACCCAGTACTTC	CASSLMDRQETQYF
TRBV7-2	TRBJ2-3	.	.	TGTGCCAGCAGGCAAAAAGGACTGGAGGGCCACACAGATACGCAGTATTTT	CASRQKGLEGHTDTQYF
TRBV6-4	TRBJ2-3	.	.	TGTGCCAGCAGCAGGATGGCGGGTGGGACAGATACGCAGTATTTT	CASSRMAGGTDTQYF
TRBV6-4	TRBJ1-6	.	.	TGTGCCAGCAGTGACTCGGCAGGGGAATCACCCCTCCACTTT	CASSDSAGESPLHF
TRBV2	TRBJ2-3	.	.	TGTGCCAGCAGTGTCGTCGATACGCAGTATTTT	CASSVVDTQYF
TRBV5-8	TRBJ2-7	.	.	TGTGCCAGCAGCTTGGGCCCAGGGCTCTACGAGCAGTACTTC	CASSLGPGLYEQYF
TRBV15	TRBJ1-2	TRBD1	few	TGTGCCACCAGCACGAGGACGACAGGGGCCGGCTACACCTTC	CATSTRTTGAGYTF
TRBV4-1	TRBJ2-5	TRBD1	few	TGCGCCAGCAGCCAAGACCGGGACAGCCCCCAAGAGACCCAGTACTTC	CASSQDRDSPQETQYF
TRBV10-3	TRBJ1-4	TRBD1	.	TGTGCCATCAGTGAGTCAAGGGGGCCTGAAAAACTGTTTTTT	CAISESRGPEKLFF
TRBV4-3	TRBJ2-1	TRBD2	.	TGCGCCAGCAGCCAAGGAGTCGGGGGGATCAACAATGAGCAGTTCTTC	CASSQGVGGINNEQFF
TRBV4-1	TRBJ2-7	TRBD2	.	TGCGCCAGCAGCCCCCAGGGGACTAGCGGAATCTACGAGCAGTACTTC	CASSPQGTSGIYEQYF
TRBV2	TRBJ1-1	.	once	TGTGCCAGCGCCGAGGGTAGGGTGGGGACTGAAGCTTTCTTT	CASAEGRVGTEAFF
TRBV19	TRBJ1-5	.	few	TGTGCCAGTTCTGACAACCTCAGAGAGCCCCAGCATTTT	CASSDNLREPQHF
TRBV4-1	TRBJ2-6	.	.	TGCGCCAGCAGCCAGGGGAGGAGGCTCTCTGGGGCCAACGTCCTGACTTTC	CASSQGRRLSGANVLTF
TRBV30	TRBJ1-1	.	.	TGTGCCTGGAGTCCTCCGTGGACAGAGTCTACTGAAGCTTTCTTT	CAWSPPWTESTEAFF
TRBV4-1	TRBJ2-1	TRBD2	.	TGCGCCAGCAGCGTGAGGACTAGCGGGAGTATCAATGAGCAGTTCTTC	CASSVRTSGSINEQFF
TRBV19	TRBJ2-5	.	few	TGTGCCAGTAGTATAGTCAGTACACAAGAGACCCAGTACTTC	CASSIVSTQETQYF
TRBV5-4	TRBJ2-3	.	.	TGTGCCAGCAGCCAGATCACAGATACGCAGTATTTT	CASSQITDTQYF
TRBV5-4	TRBJ2-1	.	.	TGTGCCAGCAGCTCCATGGGGGGTCAGGTAGGTCAAGGCAATGAGCAGTTCTTC	CASSSMGGQVGQGNEQFF
TRBV7-9	TRBJ2-7	TRBD1	.	TGTGCCAGCAGCTCTCAGGGGGTCCACGAGCAGTACTTC	CASSSQGVHEQYF
TRBV4-1	TRBJ2-7	TRBD2	.	TGCGCCAGCAGCCCCTTTCCCAGCGGGGGTTACGAGCAGTACTTC	CASSPFPSGGYEQYF
TRBV4-1	TRBJ1-5	.	.	TGCGCCAGCAGCCAAGATCTATCAACTAATCAGCCCCAGCATTTT	CASSQDLSTNQPQHF
TRBV13	TRBJ2-7	TRBD1	once	TGTGCCAGCAGTTCCCCACAGGGGCCCAACTACGAGCAGTACTTC	CASSSPQGPNYEQYF
TRBV6-4	TRBJ2-1	TRBD2	.	TGTGCCAGCAGTGACGGGACTAGCGGTAACAATGAGCAGTTCTTC	CASSDGTSGNNEQFF